Listed here are 22 T cell receptor beta chains from one sample, sequenced in a study of blood T cell repertoires in COVID-19. Only in-frame clones appear in the TCRdb table, and some are missing; sequencing was by immunoSEQ multiplex PCR. This table holds about 250,000 clones, about 80% found once. The sample was peripheral blood. These receptors all stem from a man between 45 and 60 years old with active or convalescent COVID-19.

This clone appeared once. The V call is TRBV3-1 (or the pseudogene TRBV3-2), the J call TRBJ2-1; 8 bases fit TRBD2. J gave up 2 bases and V 3 bases, and 9 bases lay outside the gene matches. Per germline, CDR1 LGHDT and CDR2 YNNKEL (reference sequence). This CDR3 is 17 amino acids long. This chain's CDR3 is CASSQWSPGGPYNEQFF. The CDR3 DNA is TGTGCCAGCAGCCAGTGGTCGCCGGGGGGGCCCTACAATGAGCAGTTCTTC.

The V and J genes are TRBV7-3 and TRBJ1-2, with 9 bases aligning to TRBD1. CDR1 SGHTA and CDR2 FQGTGA come from the germline V gene. This CDR3 region has 13 residues. V dropped 6 bases and J dropped 8; count of bases not matched to a gene: 7. CDR3 DNA sequence: TGTGCCAGCAGTGGGAGGGACAGGGCCGGCTACACCTTC. Amino acid sequence: CASSGRDRAGYTF.

This clone appeared once. The J gene is TRBJ1-1, the V gene TRBV30; D perhaps matches TRBD1 (6 bases). The CDR3 loop spans 14 amino acids. Trimming removed 4 bases from V and 6 bases from J, with 18 bases in between. In germline, CDR1 is GTSNPN, CDR2 SVGIG (reference sequence). The DNA for the CDR3 is TGTGCCTGGATCCCCGAGGGGGTGAGAGCTGAAGCTTTCTTT. Its protein product is CAWIPEGVRAEAFF.

The rearrangement joins TRBV9 to TRBJ1-2; possible D gene TRBD1, 6 bases. The germline V and J ends were trimmed by 0 bases and 2 bases, with 14 bases remaining between them. Germline V lookup: CDR1 SGDLS, CDR2 YYNGEE. The CDR3 is 16 amino acids. The CDR3 sequence: CASSVGGWQGNYGYTF. The CDR3 DNA reads as TGTGCCAGCAGCGTAGGAGGGTGGCAGGGGAACTATGGCTACACCTTC.

The V gene is TRBV29-1, the J gene TRBJ2-7; 9 nucleotides match TRBD1. The CDR3 contains 12 residues. Looked up from germline, CDR1 is SQVTM and CDR2 is ANQGSEA. With 6 bases clipped from V and 5 bases from J, the junction kept 5 bases outside the gene matches. The CDR3 coding sequence is TGCAGCGTCGGGACAGGGCTCAACGAGCAGTACTTC. It codes for CSVGTGLNEQYF.

This clone was counted once. The rearrangement links TRBV6-2 or TRBV6-3 to TRBJ2-1; TRBD2 matches 12 bases. Trimming took 6 bases from V and 2 from J; bases not matched to a gene: 2. Germline assignment: CDR1 MNHEY and CDR2 SVGEGT. The CDR3 loop spans 15 amino acids. DNA of the CDR3: TGTGCCAGCAGGCCTAGCGGGGGGGCCTACAATGAGCAGTTCTTC. It specifies CASRPSGGAYNEQFF.

V gene TRBV30 combines with J gene TRBJ2-1, with 8 bases aligning to TRBD2. Germline CDR1 is GTSNPN and CDR2 is SVGIG (reference sequence). The CDR3 totals 11 residues. The chain's CDR3 is CGSGGDNEQFF. The CDR3 DNA reads TGTGGAAGCGGGGGTGACAATGAGCAGTTCTTC.

The chain links TRBV2 to TRBJ2-7; 8 nucleotides agree with TRBD2. The CDR3 has 14 residues. Losses at the gene ends were 8 bases for V and 3 bases for J; bases not matched to a gene: 9. The V gene's germline CDR1 is SNHLY and CDR2 FYNNEI. The CDR3 DNA sequence: TGTGCCAGCCGGAAAGCGGGGGCCCTCTACGAGCAGTACTTC. Amino acid sequence: CASRKAGALYEQYF.

The CDR3 DNA sequence: TGTGCCAGCAGCCTACAGGGCAGCAAGGACTACGAGCAGTACTTC. Translated: CASSLQGSKDYEQYF. The rearrangement joins TRBV7-2 to TRBJ2-7; tentative D call: TRBD1 (6 bases). CDR1 is SGHTA and CDR2 is FQGNSA in the germline V gene. The CDR3 extends over 15 amino acids. Trimming pared 5 bases from V and 3 bases from J, leaving 17 bases between.

The gene calls are TRBV5-5 and TRBJ2-7, with 9 positions matching TRBD1. The V and J ends lost 0 bases and 3 bases, in that order; junction bases with no gene match: 1. Germline CDR1 reads SGHKS; CDR2 reads YYEKEE (reference sequence). This CDR3 contains 14 residues. Here the CDR3 DNA reads TGTGCCAGCAGCTTGGGACAGGGGGTCTACGAGCAGTACTTC. Translated: CASSLGQGVYEQYF. Filled out from reference TRBV5-5 and TRBJ2-7, the complete variable domain reads DAGVTQSPTHLIKTRGQQVTLRCSPISGHKSVSWYQQVLGQGPQFIFQYYEKEERGRGNFPDRFSARQFPNYSSELNVNALLLGDSALYLCASSLGQGVYEQYFGPGTRLTVT.

The V call is TRBV3-1 (or the pseudogene TRBV3-2), the J call TRBJ2-7; D might be TRBD1 (6 bases). V lost 1 base, J lost 9 bases, and 10 bases lay in between. Germline CDR1 reads LGHDT; CDR2 reads YNNKEL (reference sequence). This CDR3 has 12 amino acids. The CDR3 protein is CASSQVGAWQYF. The CDR3 DNA is TGTGCCAGCAGCCAAGTGGGGGCGTGGCAGTACTTC.

Only one count was recorded for this clone. The rearrangement uses TRBV30 and TRBJ2-7, with TRBD2 matching over 7 bases. Germline V gene sequence: CDR1 GTSNPN, CDR2 SVGIG (reference sequence). The CDR3 is 13 amino acids. V was pared by 1 base and J by 2 bases, with 2 bases of the junction left unmatched. Written as DNA, the CDR3 is TGTGCCTGGAGTGGGGGGGGAACCTACGAGCAGTACTTC. Its protein product is CAWSGGGTYEQYF.

V and J are TRBV19 and TRBJ2-7, with 7 bases that match TRBD2. The V gene end was trimmed by 4 bases and the J gene end by 2 bases; junction bases not matched to a gene: 5. The CDR3 runs 14 residues. Germline values: CDR1 LNHDA, CDR2 SQIVND (reference sequence). DNA for the CDR3: TGTGCCAGTAGTAAGCGGGACGGGGCCTACGAGCAGTACTTC. Its protein is CASSKRDGAYEQYF.

The V and J genes are TRBV7-9 and TRBJ1-4; perhaps TRBD1 as D (6 bases). With 4 bases removed from V and 8 bases from J, the gap between germline ends came to 14 bases. Per the germline V gene, CDR1 is SEHNR and CDR2 is FQNEAQ (reference sequence). The CDR3 sequence is 14 residues long. The CDR3 here is CASSSYRDEEKLFF. The CDR3 DNA sequence: TGTGCCAGCAGCTCCTACAGGGATGAGGAAAAACTGTTTTTT.

In the case of this clone: Other nucleotide sequences in the sample specify the same CDR3. This chain connects TRBV30 to TRBJ1-2; D ambiguous. V was trimmed by 1 base and J by 8 bases, leaving 8 bases between them. The CDR3 runs to 11 residues. Germline values: CDR1 GTSNPN, CDR2 SVGIG (reference sequence). This chain's CDR3 is CAWSAGSGYTF. The CDR3 bases are TGTGCCTGGAGTGCCGGGTCGGGCTACACCTTC.

This chain uses TRBV6-1 with TRBJ2-2, with TRBD2 matching 11 bases. Trimming took 3 bases from V and 5 from J; bases not matched to a gene: 11. CDR3 length equals 18 residues. Germline CDR1 and CDR2: MNHNS and SASEGT. The CDR3 bases are TGTGCCAGCAGTGAGGCTGTGCTAGCGGGGGGAAAGACCGGGGAGCTGTTTTTT. Its translation: CASSEAVLAGGKTGELFF.

This chain joins TRBV7-8 and TRBJ2-3; D is ambiguous. CDR3 length: 16 amino acids. The ends were cut back, 0 bases at V and 0 bases at J, with 10 bases in the middle. Germline CDR1 reads SGHVS; CDR2 reads FQNEAQ. The CDR3 sequence: CASSLAAAPSTDTQYF. For the CDR3, the DNA is TGTGCCAGCAGCTTAGCGGCGGCTCCAAGCACAGATACGCAGTATTTT.

The J gene is TRBJ2-5, the V gene TRBV2; TRBD2 might be the D (6 bases). The V gene lost 6 bases and the J gene lost 4 bases, with 15 bases spanning the gap. The germline CDR1 and CDR2 sequences are SNHLY and FYNNEI. This CDR3 has 14 residues. This chain's CDR3 is CASSVGGGGETQYF. The CDR3 DNA is TGTGCCAGCAGCGTCGGGGGAGGAGGAGAGACCCAGTACTTC.

CDR3 coding DNA: TGTGCCAGCGCAGCAGGGCTAAGTGAGACCCAGTACTTC. Residues: CASAAGLSETQYF. The gene calls are TRBV7-2 and TRBJ2-5; D is possibly TRBD1 (5 bases). Trimming removed 8 bases from V and 5 bases from J, with 15 bases in between. The CDR3 runs to 13 residues. Germline V gene sequence: CDR1 SGHTA, CDR2 FQGNSA.

The genes are TRBV28 and TRBJ1-3, with 7 bases lining up with TRBD1. The CDR3 totals 17 residues. Germline lookup yields CDR1 MDHEN and CDR2 SYDVKM. V trimming: 3 bases; J trimming: 1 base; junction bases outside the gene matches: 9. CDR3 DNA sequence: TGTGCCAGCAGTTTGGAACAGGGGCCCCGGTCTGGAAACACCATATATTTT. This sequence encodes CASSLEQGPRSGNTIYF.

This clone turned up a few times. This chain links TRBV3-1 (or the pseudogene TRBV3-2) with TRBJ1-5, with 7 bases matching TRBD1. This CDR3 region has 14 residues. The trim removed 4 bases at V and 1 base at J, leaving 1 base unmatched. Germline CDR1 and CDR2: LGHDT and YNNKEL (reference sequence). CDR3 amino acids: CASSLGGSNQPQHF. In DNA, the CDR3 is TGTGCCAGCAGCCTAGGGGGCAGCAATCAGCCCCAGCATTTT.

This sequence joins TRBV5-1 and TRBJ1-2; 7 positions match TRBD1. Trimming at V came to 4 bases and at J to 4 bases, leaving 4 bases not matched to a gene. Germline lookup yields CDR1 SGHRS and CDR2 YFSETQ. The CDR3 contains 13 residues. The CDR3 DNA is TGCGCCAGCAGCACAGGGGCGGGCTATGGCTACACCTTC. Encoded protein: CASSTGAGYGYTF.